The 30 T cell receptor beta chains below all came from one sample that was sequenced in a study of neoadjuvant nivolumab and ipilimumab in lung cancer. Sequencing was performed with immunoSEQ multiplex PCR; in TCRdb, only in-frame clones are kept and a portion is missing. The sample shows roughly 23,000 clones, approximately 77% of them seen only once. Sample: peripheral blood, taken before neoadjuvant nivolumab, alone or with ipilimumab. The receptors derive from an adult with non-small cell lung cancer.

J is TRBJ2-1 and V is TRBV5-1, with D perhaps TRBD2 (5 bases). V gave up 1 base and J gave up 6 bases, with 14 bases separating them. The CDR3 runs to 15 residues. Germline lookup yields CDR1 SGHRS and CDR2 YFSETQ. The CDR3 sequence is CASSLRLLVGNEQFF. CDR3 bases: TGCGCCAGCAGCTTGCGTTTACTAGTTGGCAATGAGCAGTTCTTC.

This chain uses TRBV7-9 with TRBJ2-1, with a possible D match to TRBD2 (6 bases). This CDR3 region has 16 residues. The V gene lost 4 bases and the J gene lost 7 bases, with 20 bases spanning the gap. CDR1 SEHNR and CDR2 FQNEAQ come from the germline V gene (reference sequence). The CDR3 sequence: CASSSSGTVVSNEQFF. The DNA for the CDR3 is TGTGCCAGCAGCTCGTCCGGGACTGTGGTTTCGAATGAGCAGTTCTTC. Drawing the rest from reference TRBV7-9 and TRBJ2-1, the complete variable domain is DTGVSQNPRHKITKRGQNVTFRCDPISEHNRLYWYRQTLGQGPEFLTYFQNEAQLEKSRLLSDRFSAERPKGSFSTLEIQRTEQGDSAMYLCASSSSGTVVSNEQFFGPGTRLTVL.

This clone was seen more than once but under ten times. This sequence joins TRBV5-1 and TRBJ2-7; no reliable D call. The CDR3 spans 12 residues. Germline V gene lookup returns CDR1 SGHRS and CDR2 YFSETQ. Trimming cost V 0 bases and J 6 bases, with 7 bases left between them. In DNA form, the CDR3 reads TGCGCCAGCAGCTTGGCCCAGTCCGAGCAGTACTTC. Translated: CASSLAQSEQYF.

The V and J genes are TRBV5-1 and TRBJ1-2; 9 bases align to TRBD1. The CDR3 contains 14 residues. The germline CDR1 and CDR2 sequences are SGHRS and YFSETQ. V lost 0 bases, J lost 6 bases, and 3 bases stayed unmatched. The CDR3 region has the DNA TGCGCCAGCAGCTTGGGGGACAGGGTGGATGGCTACACCTTC. Translated, it gives CASSLGDRVDGYTF.

The chain has TRBV29-1 and TRBJ2-5; TRBD2 agrees at 12 bases. The CDR3 has 15 residues. Germline CDR1 SQVTM, CDR2 ANQGSEA. The junction had 9 bases not matched to a gene; V was cut back by 5 bases and J by 5 bases. CDR3 sequence reads: CSVPPSGRAGETQYF. The CDR3 bases are TGCAGCGTTCCCCCTAGCGGGAGGGCCGGTGAGACCCAGTACTTC.

This rearrangement joins TRBV7-2 to TRBJ1-2; D possibly corresponds to TRBD1 (5 bases). Between the trimmed V and J ends, which lost 5 bases and 7 bases, there was a span of 14 bases. The germline V gene encodes CDR1 SGHTA and CDR2 FQGNSA. The CDR3 runs 13 residues. CDR3 in DNA: TGTGCCAGCAGCCGCGGGGGGAGCGCTGGCTACACCTTC. Its protein product is CASSRGGSAGYTF. The full variable domain, in which reference TRBV7-2 and TRBJ1-2 provide the parts outside the CDR3, is GAGVSQSPSNKVTEKGKDVELRCDPISGHTALYWYRQSLGQGLEFLIYFQGNSAPDKSGLPSDRFSAERTGGSVSTLTIQRTQQEDSAVYLCASSRGGSAGYTFGSGTRLTVV.

The chain carries TRBV5-1 and TRBJ2-2; 7 nucleotides match TRBD1. Germline CDR1 reads SGHRS; CDR2 reads YFSETQ. Trimming at V came to 1 base and at J to 7 bases, leaving 4 bases not matched to a gene. The CDR3 is made up of 14 amino acids. CDR3 coding DNA: TGCGCCAGCAGCTTGAGGCAGGGGGTCGGGGAGCTGTTTTTT. Translating gives CASSLRQGVGELFF.

V and J are TRBV10-3 and TRBJ2-1, with TRBD2 matching over 12 bases. Trimming removed 2 bases from V and 9 bases from J; junction bases left unmatched: 8. Germline values: CDR1 ENHRY, CDR2 SYGVKD. The CDR3 contains 16 residues. The CDR3 region is CAISEVWTSGKGEQFF. The CDR3 DNA reads as TGTGCCATCAGTGAGGTCTGGACTAGCGGGAAGGGTGAGCAGTTCTTC.

The chain recombines TRBV2 with TRBJ2-3, with D possibly TRBD2 on 6 matching bases. CDR1 is SNHLY, CDR2 FYNNEI, per germline. V dropped 6 bases and J dropped 2 bases, with 12 bases sitting between them. The CDR3 has 14 residues. CDR3 DNA sequence: TGTGCCAGCAGGCTCCTAGCGAACACAGATACGCAGTATTTT. It is translated as CASRLLANTDTQYF.

V usage is TRBV29-1 and J usage is TRBJ1-1; D might be TRBD1 (5 bases). This CDR3 contains 13 residues. Germline V gene lookup returns CDR1 SQVTM and CDR2 ANQGSEA. V was cut by 5 bases and J by 1 base, with 11 bases left in between. For the CDR3, the DNA is TGCAGCGTTCGGGGGGGTGGGAACACTGAAGCTTTCTTT. Its protein product is CSVRGGGNTEAFF.

The gene calls are TRBV27 and TRBJ2-5; TRBD1 aligns across 7 bases. Trimming took 8 bases from V and 2 from J; bases not matched to a gene: 8. The germline V gene has CDR1 MNHEY and CDR2 SMNVEV (reference sequence). The CDR3 has 14 residues. CDR3 residues: CASGTGTDQETQYF. The CDR3 bases are TGTGCCAGCGGAACCGGGACAGATCAAGAGACCCAGTACTTC.

This clone was observed a few times. J is TRBJ2-4 and V is TRBV5-1; TRBD2 aligns across 13 bases. This CDR3 comprises 14 residues. Germline V gene data show CDR1 as SGHRS and CDR2 as YFSETQ. J gave up 8 bases and V 4 bases, and 3 bases lay outside the gene matches. This CDR3 is CASSPGLAGYIQYF. The CDR3 bases are TGCGCCAGCAGCCCGGGACTAGCGGGATACATTCAGTACTTC.

This chain connects TRBV18 to TRBJ1-1; 7 bases agree with TRBD1. This CDR3 has 17 residues. Germline CDR1 KGHSH, CDR2 LQKENI. V gave up 1 base and J gave up 1 base; unmatched junction bases: 9. The CDR3 coding sequence is TGTGCCAGCTCACCACTATTGTTGACAGGGTCGAACACTGAAGCTTTCTTT. Protein sequence: CASSPLLLTGSNTEAFF.

The chain has TRBV5-1 and TRBJ2-1, with 9 bases lining up with TRBD2. CDR1 and CDR2 from the germline V gene are SGHRS and YFSETQ. The CDR3 is made up of 15 amino acids. The junction had 2 bases not matched to a gene; V was cut back by 2 bases and J by 2 bases. CDR3 protein: CASSLRTSAYNEQFF. As DNA, the CDR3 is TGCGCCAGCAGCTTAAGGACTAGCGCCTACAATGAGCAGTTCTTC.

The chain couples TRBV7-2 to TRBJ1-1, with 10 bases matching TRBD1. The CDR3 loop spans 14 amino acids. Germline loops: CDR1 SGHTA, CDR2 FQGNSA. V shed 5 bases, J shed 3 bases, and the junction held 3 bases outside the gene matches. The CDR3, as DNA: TGTGCCAGCAGCCGACAGGGGGCCGACACTGAAGCTTTCTTT. Translated: CASSRQGADTEAFF. The full variable domain, rest sourced from reference TRBV7-2 and TRBJ1-1, is GAGVSQSPSNKVTEKGKDVELRCDPISGHTALYWYRQSLGQGLEFLIYFQGNSAPDKSGLPSDRFSAERTGGSVSTLTIQRTQQEDSAVYLCASSRQGADTEAFFGQGTRLTVV.

The rearrangement links TRBV18 to TRBJ2-1; D is unresolved. V lost 0 bases and J lost 8, with 11 bases in between. The length of the CDR3 is 14 residues. Looked up from germline, CDR1 is KGHSH and CDR2 is LQKENI. CDR3 protein: CASSPPSGWDEQFF. CDR3 coding DNA: TGTGCCAGCTCACCACCTTCCGGGTGGGATGAGCAGTTCTTC.

The CDR3 spells CASSQWGTGVSSGANVLTF. The CDR3 DNA reads TGTGCCAGCAGCCAATGGGGGACAGGGGTAAGCTCTGGGGCCAACGTCCTGACTTTC. The V and J genes are TRBV4-2 and TRBJ2-6, with 10 bases fitting TRBD1. CDR1 and CDR2 from the germline V gene are LGHNA and YNFKEQ. The V and J ends lost 2 bases and 0 bases, in that order; junction bases with no gene match: 7. The CDR3 length is 19 residues.

The chain carries TRBV5-5 and TRBJ1-1; D not certain. Germline CDR1 and CDR2: SGHKS and YYEKEE (reference sequence). Trimming took 2 bases from V and 1 from J, leaving 9 bases between them. The CDR3 runs 14 residues. CDR3 nucleotides: TGTGCCAGCAGCTTCGGCTTCGGGAACACTGAAGCTTTCTTT. This encodes CASSFGFGNTEAFF.

The genes are TRBV30 and TRBJ2-1; D tentatively fits TRBD1 or TRBD2 (5 bases each). The ends were cut back, 1 base at V and 6 bases at J, with 16 bases in the middle. Germline lookup yields CDR1 GTSNPN and CDR2 SVGIG (reference sequence). This CDR3 is built from 15 residues. The CDR3 coding sequence is TGTGCCTGGAGTGGGGGGTGGGCCTCCAGCAATGAGCAGTTCTTC. Protein sequence: CAWSGGWASSNEQFF.

This clone has just one count. The V call is TRBV11-2, the J call TRBJ2-7; 7 nucleotides agree with TRBD1. V gave up 3 bases and J gave up 2 bases; unmatched junction bases: 13. Germline assignment: CDR1 SGHAT and CDR2 FQNNGV. The CDR3 extends over 17 amino acids. CDR3 nucleotides: TGTGCCAGCAGCTTTCCAAAAAGGGGGCTCTCAACCTACGAGCAGTACTTC. Translation gives CASSFPKRGLSTYEQYF.

The chain uses TRBV4-2 and TRBJ2-3; D is unclear. Looked up from germline, CDR1 is LGHNA and CDR2 is YNFKEQ. CDR3 length: 16 residues. V lost 6 bases and J lost 6, with 22 bases in between. The DNA for the CDR3 is TGTGCCAGCAGGACCTCGGAGTCTGAGGCCGAGGATACGCAGTATTTT. Its translation is CASRTSESEAEDTQYF.

In its sample, this clone was seen a few times. The chain has TRBV7-2 and TRBJ2-1, with 7 bases matching TRBD1. This CDR3 is 15 amino acids long. The germline CDR1 and CDR2 sequences are SGHTA and FQGNSA. V lost 4 bases to trimming and J lost 3 bases; unmatched junction nucleotides: 6. CDR3 DNA: TGTGCCAGCAGCTCCGGGACAGCCCTCTACAATGAGCAGTTCTTC. As protein: CASSSGTALYNEQFF. Looking up the rest from reference TRBV7-2 and TRBJ2-1 gives the full variable domain: GAGVSQSPSNKVTEKGKDVELRCDPISGHTALYWYRQSLGQGLEFLIYFQGNSAPDKSGLPSDRFSAERTGGSVSTLTIQRTQQEDSAVYLCASSSGTALYNEQFFGPGTRLTVL.

The rearrangement joins TRBV5-1 to TRBJ1-4; D is perhaps TRBD1 (6 bases). The germline V gene has CDR1 SGHRS and CDR2 YFSETQ. Trimming stripped 0 bases from V and 7 bases from J, with 13 bases between. CDR3 length: 15 residues. The CDR3 sequence: CASSLDAGGGEKLFF. DNA for the CDR3: TGCGCCAGCAGCTTGGACGCCGGGGGCGGTGAAAAACTGTTTTTT.

The V gene is TRBV4-3, the J gene TRBJ2-3; D might be TRBD2 (6 bases). The germline V gene encodes CDR1 LGHNA and CDR2 YSLEER. V dropped 3 bases and J dropped 0 bases, with 7 bases sitting between them. This CDR3 has 14 residues. CDR3 in amino acids: CASSQRDSTDTQYF. CDR3 coding DNA: TGCGCCAGCAGCCAGCGGGACAGCACAGATACGCAGTATTTT.

This chain connects TRBV12-2 to TRBJ2-7; the D call in the table, TRBD1, was not verified against the DNA. TRBV12-2 is marked as a pseudogene. The CDR3 spans 15 residues. This CDR3 reads CASRLGRHSFYEQYF. The CDR3 nucleotides are TGTGCAAGTCGCTTAGGGCGACACAGCTTCTACGAGCAGTACTTC.

This chain links TRBV5-1 with TRBJ2-7, with 9 bases identical to TRBD2. Germline V gene sequence: CDR1 SGHRS, CDR2 YFSETQ. The CDR3 is made up of 15 amino acids. J was trimmed by 3 bases and V by 0 bases; bases with no gene match: 4. CDR3 bases: TGCGCCAGCAGCTTGGGTAATAGCGGGAGCTACGAGCAGTACTTC. Amino acid sequence: CASSLGNSGSYEQYF.

This chain uses TRBV7-9 with TRBJ2-1; 12 bases align to TRBD2. J was trimmed by 10 bases and V by 3 bases; bases with no gene match: 10. Germline CDR1 is SEHNR and CDR2 is FQNEAQ (reference sequence). The CDR3 extends over 16 amino acids. The CDR3 loop reads CASSFTASGGEVEQFF. CDR3 coding DNA: TGTGCCAGCAGCTTTACGGCTAGCGGGGGGGAGGTGGAGCAGTTCTTC.

V gene TRBV29-1 combines with J gene TRBJ2-1, with a tentative D call TRBD2 (6 bases). Per germline, CDR1 SQVTM and CDR2 ANQGSEA. Trimming took 6 bases from V and 7 from J, leaving 13 bases between them. The CDR3 is made up of 12 amino acids. The CDR3 coding sequence is TGCAGCGTGAGGGCTAGCGTGAATGAGCAGTTCTTC. It encodes CSVRASVNEQFF.

This clone was recorded a few times. V and J are TRBV7-6 and TRBJ2-7, with 9 bases aligning to TRBD2. The V segment lost 4 bases and the J segment 7 bases; nucleotides outside the gene matches: 5. The CDR3 totals 13 residues. Germline V CDR1 and CDR2: SGHVS, FNYEAQ. CDR3 bases: TGTGCCAGCAGCTCGGGACTAGCTCGTGAGCAGTACTTC. Translation gives CASSSGLAREQYF.

This rearrangement joins TRBV30 to TRBJ1-3, with a weak D call TRBD1 (6 bases). This CDR3 is built from 13 residues. The germline gives CDR1 GTSNPN, CDR2 SVGIG (reference sequence). V lost 7 bases, J lost 4 bases, and 14 bases lay in between. The CDR3 loop is CAFNRAGGNTIYF. The CDR3 nucleotides read TGTGCCTTCAACAGGGCTGGAGGAAACACCATATATTTT.